Listed here are 23 T cell receptor beta chains from one sample, sequenced in a study of T cells in Graves' hyperthyroidism and ophthalmopathy. Using RNA transcripts as the source, TCR beta CDR3 regions were amplified. A first-round RT-PCR of the TCR CDR3 used the HTBI primer set. Each CDR3 protein is one row after TCRdb ran MiXCR on the multiplex PCR reads. The table has over 550,000 distinct CDR3 sequences, 16% seen once. The sample comprised blood. The receptors come from a woman aged 18-29 years with Graves' hyperthyroidism.

This clonotype was counted ten times or more. The chain combines TRBV2 with TRBJ2-1; possible D gene TRBD2, 5 bases. Germline lookup yields CDR1 SNHLY and CDR2 FYNNEI. This CDR3 is 15 amino acids long. V gave up 6 bases and J gave up 0 bases, with 12 bases separating them. The CDR3 protein is CASSRERFSYNEQFF. DNA of the CDR3: TGTGCCAGCAGCCGGGAAAGGTTCTCCTACAATGAGCAGTTCTTC.

The chain employs TRBV6-1 and TRBJ1-1; TRBD1 agrees at 11 bases. J lost 10 bases, V lost 6 bases, and 4 bases had no gene match. This CDR3 contains 12 residues. CDR1 and CDR2 from the germline V gene are MNHNS and SASEGT. The CDR3 region has the DNA TGTGCCAGCAGCCGGACAGGGGGCGTAGCTTTCTTT. Translated, it gives CASSRTGGVAFF.

V gene TRBV10-3 combines with J gene TRBJ2-2; a possible D gene is TRBD1 (6 bases). The CDR3 has 12 residues. The V end was cut by 5 bases, the J end by 5 bases, with 6 bases between. CDR1 and CDR2 from the germline V gene are ENHRY and SYGVKD. This chain's CDR3 is CAISTGTGELFF. The CDR3 region has the DNA TGTGCCATCAGTACAGGGACCGGGGAGCTGTTTTTT.

V is TRBV5-6 and J is TRBJ2-3, with 10 bases that match TRBD2. From germline, CDR1 is SGHDT and CDR2 YYEEEE. The CDR3 runs to 17 residues. Germline trimming cut 2 bases from V and 0 bases from J; bases unmatched to any gene: 6. CDR3 DNA: TGTGCCAGCAGCTTTCTACTAGCGGGGTCTAGCACAGATACGCAGTATTTT. Residues: CASSFLLAGSSTDTQYF.

The gene calls are TRBV6-1 and TRBJ2-5; 7 bases are shared with TRBD2. V dropped 0 bases and J dropped 5; count of bases not matched to a gene: 12. The CDR3 runs 17 residues. The germline gives CDR1 MNHNS, CDR2 SASEGT. The CDR3 is CASSEAGGRARGETQYF. CDR3 DNA: TGTGCCAGCAGTGAAGCTGGAGGGAGGGCCCGGGGGGAGACCCAGTACTTC.

This clonotype appeared a few times. The J gene is TRBJ1-3, the V gene TRBV7-9, with D possibly being TRBD1 (5 bases). The germline gives CDR1 SEHNR, CDR2 FQNEAQ (reference sequence). This CDR3 is 15 amino acids long. V shed 4 bases and J shed 3 bases, with 13 bases lying between them. The CDR3 DNA follows: TGTGCCAGCAGCTCCACAGGAGAACGTGGAAACACCATATATTTT. Protein product: CASSSTGERGNTIYF.

The chain uses TRBV28 and TRBJ2-2, with 7 bases matching TRBD1. CDR3 length equals 13 residues. Trimming cost V 8 bases and J 1 base; bases outside gene matches: 1. CDR1 is MDHEN, CDR2 SYDVKM, per germline. The CDR3 sequence is CASGQVNTGELFF. CDR3 in DNA: TGTGCCAGCGGACAGGTGAACACCGGGGAGCTGTTTTTT.

This clonotype was seen a few times. This chain joins TRBV20-1 and TRBJ2-1; TRBD1 is a possible D gene (5 bases). Germline values: CDR1 DFQATT, CDR2 SNEGSKA (reference sequence). The V end was cut by 3 bases, the J end by 5 bases, with 11 bases between. The CDR3 is made up of 13 amino acids. Written as DNA, the CDR3 is TGCAGTGCTAGCCAGACAGTCAACAATGAGCAGTTCTTC. Its protein product is CSASQTVNNEQFF.

This clonotype was seen a handful of times. The chain combines TRBV4-2 with TRBJ2-1; no firm D call. The CDR3 is 14 amino acids. V lost 1 base and J lost 3, with 7 bases in between. Germline lookup yields CDR1 LGHNA and CDR2 YNFKEQ. CDR3 in amino acids: CASSQGLNYNEQFF. The CDR3 DNA is TGTGCCAGCAGCCAAGGCCTAAACTACAATGAGCAGTTCTTC.

This clonotype was detected many times. J is TRBJ1-2 and V is TRBV2; D perhaps matches TRBD1 (6 bases). The CDR3 has 14 residues. V shed 7 bases and J shed 4 bases, with 16 bases lying between them. Germline CDR1 and CDR2: SNHLY and FYNNEI. CDR3 sequence: CASTPGRGAYGYTF. The CDR3 coding sequence is TGTGCCAGCACCCCGGGGCGGGGGGCCTATGGCTACACCTTC.

This clonotype was detected ten times or more. The chain has TRBV28 and TRBJ2-5, with TRBD2 matching 7 bases. The CDR3 length is 17 residues. Germline V gene data show CDR1 as MDHEN and CDR2 as SYDVKM. With V trimmed by 2 bases and J by 2 bases, 11 bases remained unmatched. CDR3 loop: CASSLKEYGGRQETQYF. The DNA for the CDR3 is TGTGCCAGCAGTTTAAAGGAGTACGGCGGGAGACAAGAGACCCAGTACTTC. The full variable domain, in which reference TRBV28 and TRBJ2-5 provide the parts outside the CDR3, is DVKVTQSSRYLVKRTGEKVFLECVQDMDHENMFWYRQDPGLGLRLIYFSYDVKMKEKGDIPEGYSVSREKKERFSLILESASTNQTSMYLCASSLKEYGGRQETQYFGPGTRLLVL.

The J gene is TRBJ1-5, the V gene TRBV6-5; D call uncertain. Looked up from germline, CDR1 is MNHEY and CDR2 is SVGAGI. Trimming took 0 bases from V and 0 from J, leaving 12 bases between them. The CDR3 is made up of 17 amino acids. CDR3: CASSYSSVEISNQPQHF. The DNA of the CDR3 is TGTGCCAGCAGTTACTCGTCGGTGGAGATTAGCAATCAGCCCCAGCATTTT.

This clonotype was counted at least ten times. The rearrangement uses TRBV7-9 and TRBJ2-5; 10 nucleotides line up with TRBD1. Per germline, CDR1 SEHNR and CDR2 FQNEAQ (reference sequence). The CDR3 is 17 residues long. Trimming cost V 4 bases and J 3 bases; bases outside gene matches: 11. The CDR3 loop reads CASSSRLSTGGKETQYF. CDR3 coding DNA: TGTGCCAGCAGCTCCCGGCTCTCGACAGGGGGCAAAGAGACCCAGTACTTC. Drawing the rest from reference TRBV7-9 and TRBJ2-5, the complete variable domain is DTGVSQNPRHKITKRGQNVTFRCDPISEHNRLYWYRQTLGQGPEFLTYFQNEAQLEKSRLLSDRFSAERPKGSFSTLEIQRTEQGDSAMYLCASSSRLSTGGKETQYFGPGTRLLVL.

In its sample, this clonotype was seen a few times. The rearrangement uses TRBV5-1 and TRBJ2-5; possibly TRBD1 for D (6 bases). Looked up from germline, CDR1 is SGHRS and CDR2 is YFSETQ. CDR3 length: 15 residues. Trimming shortened V by 2 bases and J by 1 base, and 12 bases separated the two germline ends. The CDR3 region is CASSFSGAPQETQYF. CDR3 sequence (DNA): TGCGCCAGCAGCTTTTCAGGGGCCCCCCAAGAGACCCAGTACTTC.

This clonotype has at least ten counts. The chain couples TRBV7-3 to TRBJ1-1; D is unresolved. The CDR3 has 13 residues. V lost 6 bases, J lost 1 base, and 9 bases lay in between. CDR1 and CDR2 (germline): SGHTA, FQGTGA. Here the CDR3 reads CASRGAPNTEAFF. The CDR3 DNA reads TGTGCCAGCAGGGGCGCTCCGAACACTGAAGCTTTCTTT. The whole variable domain, remainder taken from reference TRBV7-3 and TRBJ1-1, is GAGVSQTPSNKVTEKGKYVELRCDPISGHTALYWYRQSLGQGPEFLIYFQGTGAADDSGLPNDRFFAVRPEGSVSTLKIQRTERGDSAVYLCASRGAPNTEAFFGQGTRLTVV.

The rearrangement joins TRBV14 to TRBJ1-5; D possibly corresponds to TRBD1 (6 bases). The germline V gene has CDR1 SGHDN and CDR2 FVKESK. Trimming removed 0 bases from V and 4 bases from J, with 16 bases in between. This CDR3 has 17 amino acids. CDR3 in amino acids: CASSQDGRRDNNQPQHF. The DNA for the CDR3 is TGTGCCAGCAGCCAAGATGGTCGGCGGGACAATAATCAGCCCCAGCATTTT.

The chain employs TRBV18 and TRBJ2-1, with 7 bases identical to TRBD1. The CDR3 is 14 residues long. The germline CDR1 and CDR2 sequences are KGHSH and LQKENI. Trimming removed 3 bases from V and 8 bases from J; junction bases left unmatched: 7. CDR3 in amino acids: CASSPETQGDEQFF. The CDR3 coding sequence is TGTGCCAGCTCACCCGAGACCCAGGGGGATGAGCAGTTCTTC.

The table lists this clonotype with many counts. The rearrangement uses TRBV15 and TRBJ2-7; a weak D match, TRBD1 (6 bases). The CDR3 length is 14 residues. Trimming shortened V by 0 bases and J by 5 bases, and 11 bases separated the two germline ends. Germline CDR1 and CDR2: LNHNV and YYDKDF (reference sequence). The CDR3 protein is CATSRDRGMNEQYF. CDR3 in DNA: TGTGCCACCAGCAGAGACAGGGGAATGAACGAGCAGTACTTC.

This chain links TRBV10-1 with TRBJ2-1, with D uncertain. Germline CDR1 and CDR2: WNHNN and SYGVQD (reference sequence). V lost 5 bases and J 8 bases, leaving 13 bases between the germline ends. This CDR3 has 13 amino acids. CDR3 bases: TGCGCCAGCAGTAAGGGTGTGGGGTATGAGCAGTTCTTC. Translated: CASSKGVGYEQFF.

The rearrangement uses TRBV20-1 and TRBJ2-1; 12 nucleotides agree with TRBD2. Per germline, CDR1 DFQATT and CDR2 SNEGSKA (reference sequence). The CDR3 has 15 residues. CDR3 sequence reads: CSASGTSGPRDEQFF. CDR3 coding DNA: TGCAGCGCCTCCGGGACTAGCGGGCCACGGGATGAGCAGTTCTTC.

This clonotype was found many times. The chain couples TRBV5-1 to TRBJ1-1; 7 bases are a match to TRBD1. V was clipped by 5 bases and J by 3 bases; unmatched bases: 13. The CDR3 has 16 residues. Per germline, CDR1 SGHRS and CDR2 YFSETQ. The CDR3 region has the DNA TGCGCCAGCAGGCTTGGCGCAGGGGGTCCTTACACTGAAGCTTTCTTT. Protein: CASRLGAGGPYTEAFF.

This clonotype has a count of ten or more. This chain uses TRBV11-2 with TRBJ1-2; D remains unclear. The length of the CDR3 is 14 residues. V lost 5 bases to trimming and J lost 4 bases, with 14 bases between them. CDR1 SGHAT and CDR2 FQNNGV come from the germline V gene. CDR3: CASSHAGEGYGYTF. CDR3 DNA sequence: TGTGCCAGCAGCCACGCCGGGGAGGGCTATGGCTACACCTTC.

This clonotype has ten or more counts. The genes are TRBV20-1 and TRBJ2-7; 9 bases map to TRBD1. Trimming removed 2 bases from V and 1 base from J; junction bases left unmatched: 3. Germline CDR1 is DFQATT and CDR2 is SNEGSKA (reference sequence). CDR3 length equals 14 residues. DNA of the CDR3: TGCAGTGCTAGACAAGGACAGGGGTCCTACGAGCAGTACTTC. Its translation is CSARQGQGSYEQYF.